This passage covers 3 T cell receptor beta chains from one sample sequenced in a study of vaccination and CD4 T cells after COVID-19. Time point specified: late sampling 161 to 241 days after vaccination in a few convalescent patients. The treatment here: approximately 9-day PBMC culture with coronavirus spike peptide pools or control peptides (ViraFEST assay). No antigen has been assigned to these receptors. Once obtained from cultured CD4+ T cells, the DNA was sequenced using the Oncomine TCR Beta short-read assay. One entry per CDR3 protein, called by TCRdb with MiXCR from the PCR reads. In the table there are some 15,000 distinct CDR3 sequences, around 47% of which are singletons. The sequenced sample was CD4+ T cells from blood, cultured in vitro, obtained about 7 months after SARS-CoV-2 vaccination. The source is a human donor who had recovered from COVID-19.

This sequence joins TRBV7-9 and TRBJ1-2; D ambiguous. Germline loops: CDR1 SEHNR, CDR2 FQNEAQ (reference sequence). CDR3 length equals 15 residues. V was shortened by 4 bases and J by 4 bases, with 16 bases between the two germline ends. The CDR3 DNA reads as TGTGCCAGCAGCTCCTCAATTACAGTTACCTATGGCTACACCTTC. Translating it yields CASSSSITVTYGYTF.

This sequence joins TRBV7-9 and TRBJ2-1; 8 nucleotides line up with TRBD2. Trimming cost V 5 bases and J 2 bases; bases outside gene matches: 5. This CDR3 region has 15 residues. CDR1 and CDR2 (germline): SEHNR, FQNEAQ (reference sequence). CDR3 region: CASSSRGGAYNEQFF. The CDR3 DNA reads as TGTGCCAGCAGCAGCCGGGGGGGGGCCTACAATGAGCAGTTCTTC.

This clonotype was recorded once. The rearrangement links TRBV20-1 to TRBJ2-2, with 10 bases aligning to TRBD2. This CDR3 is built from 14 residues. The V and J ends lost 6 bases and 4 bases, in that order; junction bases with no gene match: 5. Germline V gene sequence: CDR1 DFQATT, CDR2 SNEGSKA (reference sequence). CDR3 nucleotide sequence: TGCAGTGCAACTAGCGGGGACGGCACCGGGGAGCTGTTTTTT. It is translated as CSATSGDGTGELFF.